A selection of T cell receptor beta chains follows, all from one sample in a study of T cell repertoires in cytomegalovirus infection. TCRdb redid the calling of the reads with MiXCR, one entry per CDR3 protein. The sample consists of fewer than 950,000 distinct CDR3 sequences, 30% to 35% of them appearing once. Which antigens these TCRs recognize remains unknown. The sample in question was cultured CD8+ T cells from PBMCs, obtained from culture after CMV antigen stimulation. The receptors were gathered from a human donor in good health (CMV status not recorded). Some clones in this sample may be carry-over from other donors' samples. Both conserved end residues are part of each CDR3. The order of the fields is J gene, V gene, D gene, CDR3 length, clone size, CDR3 DNA, CDR3 protein. D genes are given only for firm matches. Where a row states a size, it is once, few, many or the class of an expanded clone; other rows omit it.

TRBJ2-1,TRBV4-1,NA,15,NA,TGCGCCAGCAGCCACACAGCGGGCTCCTACAATGAGCAGTTCTTC,CASSHTAGSYNEQFF
TRBJ2-3,TRBV7-3,NA,17,NA,TGTGCCAGCAGCTTAGAAGAGGGCCCCGGTTACACAGATACGCAGTATTTT,CASSLEEGPGYTDTQYF
TRBJ1-6,TRBV28,NA,14,few,TGTGCCAGCATCCCGGCTGGGGGCAATTCACCCCTCCACTTT,CASIPAGGNSPLHF
TRBJ1-2,TRBV7-8,NA,14,many,TGTGCCAGCAGCTTAGACAGTTCTAACTATGGCTACACCTTC,CASSLDSSNYGYTF
TRBJ1-5,TRBV4-1,NA,13,NA,TGCGCCAGCAGCCAAGACGTGAATCAGCCCCAGCATTTT,CASSQDVNQPQHF
TRBJ2-3,TRBV7-9,NA,12,NA,TGTGCCAGCAGACTTCCTCTAGATACGCAGTATTTT,CASRLPLDTQYF
TRBJ1-2,TRBV28,NA,16,once,TGTGCCAGCAGTCCCTGGACACAAGAAACTAACTATGGCTACACCTTC,CASSPWTQETNYGYTF
TRBJ2-7,TRBV19,NA,14,once,TGTGCCAGTAGTGCCACAGGGATACCCTACGAGCAGTACTTC,CASSATGIPYEQYF
TRBJ1-1,TRBV5-6,NA,12,NA,TGTGTCAGCAGCGAGGAGAGACGGAAAGCTTTCTTT,CVSSEERRKAFF
TRBJ1-1,TRBV27,NA,14,NA,TGTGCCAGCATGGGTGGAGGGGAGAACACTGAAGCTTTCTTT,CASMGGGENTEAFF
TRBJ2-1,TRBV19,TRBD2,14,NA,TGTGCCAGTACCGGGACTAGCGGGGTCAATGAGCAGTTCTTC,CASTGTSGVNEQFF
TRBJ2-7,TRBV6-1,TRBD1,14,NA,TGTGCCAGCAGTCCCAGGGACAGACCGTGGGAGCAGTACTTC,CASSPRDRPWEQYF
TRBJ1-6,TRBV27,NA,16,NA,TGTGCCAGCAGTTCGAGAATTACAAAGCAGAATTCACCCCTCCACTTT,CASSSRITKQNSPLHF
TRBJ2-3,TRBV28,NA,14,NA,TGTGCCAGCAGCAAAGACAGATACACAGATACGCAGTATTTT,CASSKDRYTDTQYF
TRBJ2-3,TRBV28,NA,15,NA,TGTGCCAGCAGTTCCTTAAGTACTAGCACAGATACGCAGTATTTT,CASSSLSTSTDTQYF
TRBJ1-4,TRBV10-3,TRBD1,13,NA,TGTGCCATCTGGGACAGGGTTAATGAAAAACTGTTTTTT,CAIWDRVNEKLFF
TRBJ2-2,TRBV11-3,NA,14,few,TGTGCCAGCAGCTTAGAGCCGCGCACCGGGGAGCTGTTTTTT,CASSLEPRTGELFF
TRBJ2-7,TRBV7-2,TRBD2,16,many,TGTGCCAGCAGCTCCCCGCTAGCGGAGAAACCCTACGAGCAGTACTTC,CASSSPLAEKPYEQYF
TRBJ1-1,TRBV2,NA,13,NA,TGTGCCAGCAGCGCCTCCGGGACGATTGAAGCTTTCTTT,CASSASGTIEAFF
TRBJ2-7,TRBV28,NA,14,few,TGTGCCAGCAGTTTTTATGTCCCCTCTTACGAGCAGTACTTC,CASSFYVPSYEQYF
TRBJ1-1,TRBV10-2,NA,14,many,TGCGCCAGCAGTGAGACAGGACTGAACACTGAAGCTTTCTTT,CASSETGLNTEAFF
TRBJ1-2,TRBV6-6,TRBD1,13,NA,TGTGCCAGCGGGGACAGGGGTGGCTATGGCTACACCTTC,CASGDRGGYGYTF
TRBJ1-2,TRBV12-3/TRBV12-4,NA,12,many,TGTGCCAGCAGTTTGGGCCGCCATGGCTACACCTTC,CASSLGRHGYTF
TRBJ2-1,TRBV7-2,TRBD2,16,many,TGTGCCAGCAGCTTGGGACTAGCCATCGCCTACAATGAGCAGTTCTTC,CASSLGLAIAYNEQFF